This record concerns one T cell receptor (beta chain) sequence. The antigen remains undetermined. With no T cell sorting beforehand, total RNA was isolated from whole blood. This sample is part of a study of monozygotic twins with inflammatory bowel disease. This CDR3 contains 15 residues. Germline V gives CDR1 SGHRS, CDR2 YFSETQ. General study points: Added variability in patient repertoires may stem from differing immunosuppressive treatments.

UMIs containing a 6-nucleotide sample barcode were added via template switching. From the 5' RACE reads, TCRdb lists one entry per CDR3 protein and no DNA. This listing includes roughly 100,000 distinct CDR3 sequences. The specimen was blood. The receptor was derived from a human donor with ulcerative colitis or Crohn's disease, or a healthy co-twin of an affected twin (not recorded which). The V gene is TRBV5-1, the J gene TRBJ2-5; absent DNA, TCRdb's TRBD2 call cannot be checked. The CDR3 region is CASSAGTSGRETQYF. The full variable domain, rest sourced from reference TRBV5-1 and TRBJ2-5, is KAGVTQTPRYLIKTRGQQVTLSCSPISGHRSVSWYQQTPGQGLQFLFEYFSETQRNKGNFPGRFSGRQFSNSRSEMNVSTLELGDSALYLCASSAGTSGRETQYFGPGTRLLVL.